The rows below give T cell receptor beta chains drawn from one sample of a study of cytotoxic CD8 clonotypes in ibrutinib-treated CLL. TCRdb's copy holds only in-frame clones and misses some; the assay was immunoSEQ multiplex PCR. The table lists about 18,000 clones, about 80% of them singletons. This material consisted of PBMCs, taken before ibrutinib treatment. The receptors were gathered from a human donor with chronic lymphocytic leukemia. Each CDR3 is given with its conserved first and last residue. A D gene is named only where the DNA matches it firmly. Only some rows state a clone size, as once, few, many or a class for expanded clones.

-,TRBV15,TRBJ2-1,-,CATSREWGGRTSYNEQFF,TGTGCCACCAGCAGAGAGTGGGGTGGGCGGACCTCCTACAATGAGCAGTTCTTC
-,TRBV2,TRBJ2-7,TRBD2,CASSASSGGSEQYF,TGTGCCAGCAGTGCTTCTAGCGGCGGCTCTGAGCAGTACTTC
-,TRBV5-1,TRBJ2-7,TRBD1,CASSSPYFGQGSYEQYF,TGCGCCAGCAGCTCGCCTTACTTCGGACAGGGGTCATACGAGCAGTACTTC
-,TRBV10-3,TRBJ2-1,TRBD2,CAISVPPSGISYNEQFF,TGTGCCATCAGTGTGCCCCCTAGCGGTATCTCCTACAATGAGCAGTTCTTC
once,TRBV2,TRBJ2-5,TRBD1,CASSSGQGVKRETQYF,TGTGCCAGCAGTAGCGGACAGGGGGTCAAGAGGGAGACCCAGTACTTC
-,TRBV25-1,TRBJ2-7,-,CASQGSGFYEQYF,TGTGCCAGTCAGGGGTCGGGATTTTACGAGCAGTACTTC
-,TRBV13,TRBJ1-5,-,CASSPGGGDQPQHF,TGTGCCAGCAGCCCGGGCGGTGGCGATCAGCCCCAGCATTTT
-,TRBV6-4,TRBJ2-3,TRBD2,CASSDAASGSTDTQYF,TGTGCCAGCAGTGACGCCGCTAGCGGGAGCACAGATACGCAGTATTTT
-,TRBV6-6,TRBJ2-2,-,CASSYTYDRGELFF,TGTGCCAGCAGTTACACTTATGACCGCGGGGAGCTGTTTTTT
few,TRBV5-1,TRBJ2-5,TRBD1,CASSSDRQGSRETQYF,TGCGCCAGCAGCTCAGATAGACAGGGAAGTCGCGAGACCCAGTACTTC
-,TRBV5-1,TRBJ2-5,-,CASSFSSRNQETQYF,TGCGCCAGCAGCTTCTCGTCCCGGAACCAAGAGACCCAGTACTTC
-,TRBV4-3,TRBJ2-1,TRBD1,CASSQTGTANNEQFF,TGCGCCAGCAGCCAGACCGGGACAGCGAACAATGAGCAGTTCTTC
-,TRBV5-1,TRBJ2-4,TRBD2,CASSPLPQREGPDIQYF,TGCGCCAGCTCGCCCCTGCCCCAGCGGGAGGGCCCTGACATTCAGTACTTC
-,TRBV6-5,TRBJ2-2,TRBD1,CASSNLDRVGELFF,TGTGCCAGCAGTAATCTGGACAGGGTCGGGGAGCTGTTTTTT
-,TRBV6-4,TRBJ2-1,TRBD2,CASSRGGSSYNEQFF,TGTGCCAGCTCACGCGGGGGAAGCTCCTACAATGAGCAGTTCTTC
few,TRBV10-3,TRBJ1-5,-,CAIKGDSNQPQHF,TGTGCCATCAAAGGAGATAGCAATCAGCCCCAGCATTTT
-,TRBV11-1,TRBJ2-3,-,CASRRTADTQYF,TGTGCCAGCAGGAGGACGGCAGATACGCAGTATTTT
-,TRBV10-3,TRBJ2-1,-,CAISDRMGVNEQFF,TGTGCCATCAGTGACCGCATGGGGGTCAATGAGCAGTTCTTC
-,TRBV27,TRBJ1-2,-,CASSSYPGSRENYGYTF,TGTGCCAGCAGTTCATATCCCGGGTCCCGAGAGAACTATGGCTACACCTTC
-,TRBV7-3,TRBJ2-3,TRBD2,CASSPRSGGTDTQYF,TGTGCCAGCAGCCCCCGTAGCGGGGGCACAGATACGCAGTATTTT
-,TRBV5-1,TRBJ2-5,TRBD2,CASSQGTSGHQETQYF,TGCGCCAGCAGCCAAGGTACTAGCGGACACCAAGAGACCCAGTACTTC
-,TRBV28,TRBJ2-7,-,CASSPPPGRGTYEQYF,TGTGCCAGCAGTCCCCCGCCGGGACGCGGGACCTACGAGCAGTACTTC
-,TRBV28,TRBJ2-7,-,CASSSTGQSSYEQYF,TGTGCCAGCAGTTCTACGGGACAAAGCTCCTACGAGCAGTACTTC
-,TRBV10-3,TRBJ2-3,-,CAISERGGVGDTQYF,TGTGCCATCAGTGAGCGAGGGGGAGTGGGAGATACGCAGTATTTT
-,TRBV9,TRBJ2-3,TRBD1,CASSGTGVVDTQYF,TGTGCCAGCAGCGGGACAGGGGTTGTAGATACGCAGTATTTT
once,TRBV6-5,TRBJ2-7,TRBD2,CASSYRSGRDEQYF,TGTGCCAGCAGTTACAGGTCTGGGAGGGACGAGCAGTACTTC
few,TRBV28,TRBJ2-7,-,CASSLAGSLGEQYF,TGTGCCAGCAGTTTGGCAGGGTCGCTAGGCGAGCAGTACTTC
-,TRBV27,TRBJ2-1,TRBD2,CASSFLLAGGVNEQFF,TGTGCCAGCAGTTTTTTACTAGCGGGAGGAGTAAATGAGCAGTTCTTC
-,TRBV7-9,TRBJ2-2,-,CASSQRPWGLLNTGELFF,TGTGCCAGCAGCCAACGCCCTTGGGGACTCTTGAACACCGGGGAGCTGTTTTTT
-,TRBV5-1,TRBJ2-3,-,CASSPADPGSDTQYF,TGCGCCAGCAGCCCAGCGGACCCCGGGTCAGATACGCAGTATTTT
-,TRBV9,TRBJ2-2,TRBD1,CASSVGTERGGELFF,TGTGCCAGCAGCGTCGGGACAGAACGGGGTGGGGAGCTGTTTTTT
-,TRBV30,TRBJ2-1,TRBD1,CAWVGNTGGSYNEQFF,TGTGCCTGGGTTGGGAATACAGGGGGTTCCTACAATGAGCAGTTCTTC
-,TRBV7-9,TRBJ1-2,-,CASSTREGYTF,TGTGCCAGCAGCACCCGAGAAGGCTACACCTTC
-,TRBV10-3,TRBJ2-1,TRBD2,CAISGGRRSGSEATSGLNEQFF,TGTGCCATCAGTGGCGGACGGAGGAGCGGGAGTGAAGCTACAAGTGGTCTAAATGAGCAGTTCTTC
few,TRBV29-1,TRBJ2-4,-,CSAIQGSVDIQYF,TGCAGCGCTATACAGGGCTCCGTGGACATTCAGTACTTC
-,TRBV15,TRBJ1-4,-,CATSPTVGSEGKLFF,TGTGCCACCAGCCCCACCGTTGGCTCGGAGGGAAAACTGTTTTTT
-,TRBV11-2,TRBJ2-2,-,CASSLMTGELFF,TGTGCCAGCAGCTTAATGACCGGGGAGCTGTTTTTT